The rows below give T cell receptor beta chains drawn from one sample of a study of T cell responses to AZD1222 COVID-19 vaccine. The method was immunoSEQ multiplex PCR; TCRdb's version includes in-frame clones alone and lacks a portion of them. The sample lists over 100,000 clones; under 90% were seen once. Sequenced material: peripheral blood, taken on day 0 of AZD1222 vaccination. These receptors were taken from an adult in good health. Both conserved end residues are part of each CDR3. D genes are given only for firm matches. A clone size is listed for some rows: how often the clone was seen (once, few, many), or a class if it is expanded.

cdr3_aa,cdr3_nt,v_call,d_call,clone_size,j_call
CASSQGGGGEVYGYTF,TGTGCCAGCAGCCAAGGAGGAGGGGGTGAAGTCTATGGCTACACCTTC,TRBV14,NA,NA,TRBJ1-2
CASSEGGRYEQYF,TGTGCCAGCAGTGAAGGGGGCCGGTACGAGCAGTACTTC,TRBV25-1,NA,few,TRBJ2-7
CASSLGGGLAKNIQYF,TGTGCCAGCAGCCTCGGGGGCGGGCTAGCCAAAAACATTCAGTACTTC,TRBV7-3,NA,NA,TRBJ2-4
CASTHPSGGLQETQYF,TGTGCCAGCACCCACCCTAGCGGGGGCCTCCAAGAGACCCAGTACTTC,TRBV6-4,TRBD2,once,TRBJ2-5
CASSQGFPNEKLFF,TGTGCCAGCAGCCAGGGGTTCCCTAATGAAAAACTGTTTTTT,TRBV3-1/TRBV3-2,NA,NA,TRBJ1-4
CAISQGAPSYEQYF,TGTGCCATCAGCCAGGGGGCCCCCTCCTACGAGCAGTACTTC,TRBV10-3,TRBD1,once,TRBJ2-7
CASSLQGPPRSPLHF,TGTGCCAGCAGCCTACAGGGACCCCCACGGTCACCCCTCCACTTT,TRBV7-9,NA,once,TRBJ1-6
CASSPGTGGNYNYGYTF,TGTGCCAGCAGCCCTGGGACAGGGGGAAACTACAACTATGGCTACACCTTC,TRBV7-2,TRBD1,NA,TRBJ1-2
CASSFGQGDWYGYTF,TGTGCCAGCAGCTTCGGACAGGGGGATTGGTATGGCTACACCTTC,TRBV5-4,TRBD1,NA,TRBJ1-2
CSAQTGTRDRTEQFF,TGCAGCGCCCAAACCGGGACTAGAGACCGTACTGAGCAGTTCTTC,TRBV29-1,TRBD2,NA,TRBJ2-1
CASSEWGARGYTF,TGTGCCAGCAGTGAATGGGGGGCGCGAGGCTACACCTTC,TRBV6-1,NA,NA,TRBJ1-2
CASSFDGASGETQYF,TGTGCCAGCAGCTTCGACGGGGCTAGCGGGGAGACCCAGTACTTC,TRBV11-1,TRBD2,NA,TRBJ2-5
CASSAPIPTGYGYTF,TGTGCCAGCAGCGCCCCGATCCCAACTGGCTATGGCTACACCTTC,TRBV9,NA,once,TRBJ1-2
CASSSTGKSSYEQYF,TGTGCCAGCAGTTCGACAGGGAAAAGCTCCTACGAGCAGTACTTC,TRBV28,TRBD1,NA,TRBJ2-7